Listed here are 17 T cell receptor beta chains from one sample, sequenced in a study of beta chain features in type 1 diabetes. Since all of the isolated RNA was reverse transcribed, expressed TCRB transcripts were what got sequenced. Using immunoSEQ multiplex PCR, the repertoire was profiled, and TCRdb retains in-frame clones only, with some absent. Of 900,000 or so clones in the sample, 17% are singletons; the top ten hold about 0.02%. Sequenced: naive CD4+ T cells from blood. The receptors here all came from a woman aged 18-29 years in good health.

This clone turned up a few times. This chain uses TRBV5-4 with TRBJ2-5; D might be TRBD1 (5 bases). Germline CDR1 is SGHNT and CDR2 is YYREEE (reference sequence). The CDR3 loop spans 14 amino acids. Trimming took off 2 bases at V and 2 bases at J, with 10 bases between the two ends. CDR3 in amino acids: CASSFSAGQETQYF. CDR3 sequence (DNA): TGTGCCAGCAGCTTCTCCGCAGGGCAAGAGACCCAGTACTTC.

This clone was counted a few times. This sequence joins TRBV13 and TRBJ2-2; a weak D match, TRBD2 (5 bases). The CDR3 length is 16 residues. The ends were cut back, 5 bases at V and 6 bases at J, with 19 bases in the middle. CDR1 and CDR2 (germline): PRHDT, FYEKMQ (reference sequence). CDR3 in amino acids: CASSPAGPASAGELFF. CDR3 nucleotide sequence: TGTGCCAGCAGCCCCGCGGGCCCAGCTTCGGCCGGGGAGCTGTTTTTT.

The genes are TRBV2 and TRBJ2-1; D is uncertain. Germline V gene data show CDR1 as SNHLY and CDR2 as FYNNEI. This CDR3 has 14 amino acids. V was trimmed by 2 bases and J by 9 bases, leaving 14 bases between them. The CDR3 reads CASSEMVRNSEQFF. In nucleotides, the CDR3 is TGTGCCAGCAGTGAAATGGTTAGGAACAGTGAGCAGTTCTTC.

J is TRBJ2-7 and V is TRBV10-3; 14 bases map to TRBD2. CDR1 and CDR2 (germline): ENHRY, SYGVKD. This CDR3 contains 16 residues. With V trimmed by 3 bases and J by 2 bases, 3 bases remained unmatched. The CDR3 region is CAISDPGLAGAYEQYF. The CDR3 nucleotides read TGTGCCATCAGTGACCCGGGACTAGCGGGAGCCTACGAGCAGTACTTC.

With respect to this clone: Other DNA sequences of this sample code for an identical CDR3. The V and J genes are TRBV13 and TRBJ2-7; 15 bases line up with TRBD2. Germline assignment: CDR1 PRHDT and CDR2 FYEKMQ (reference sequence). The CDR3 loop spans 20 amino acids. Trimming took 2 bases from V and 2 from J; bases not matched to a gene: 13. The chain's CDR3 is CASSLSGLGTSGGLTYEQYF. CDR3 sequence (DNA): TGTGCCAGCAGCTTAAGCGGGCTCGGGACTAGCGGGGGGTTAACCTACGAGCAGTACTTC.

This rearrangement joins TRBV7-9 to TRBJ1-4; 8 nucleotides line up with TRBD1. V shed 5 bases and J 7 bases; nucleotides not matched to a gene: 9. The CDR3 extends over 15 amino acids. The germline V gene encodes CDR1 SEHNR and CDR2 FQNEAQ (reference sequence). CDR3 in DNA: TGTGCCAGCAGCGCCCGACAGGACAGGGCTGAAAAACTGTTTTTT. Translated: CASSARQDRAEKLFF.

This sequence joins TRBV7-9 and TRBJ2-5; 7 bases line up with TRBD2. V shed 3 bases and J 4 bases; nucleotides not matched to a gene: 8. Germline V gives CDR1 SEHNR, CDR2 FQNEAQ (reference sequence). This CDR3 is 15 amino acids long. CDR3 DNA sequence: TGTGCCAGCAGCTTCAGAGCGGGGCCAACAGAGACCCAGTACTTC. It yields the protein CASSFRAGPTETQYF.

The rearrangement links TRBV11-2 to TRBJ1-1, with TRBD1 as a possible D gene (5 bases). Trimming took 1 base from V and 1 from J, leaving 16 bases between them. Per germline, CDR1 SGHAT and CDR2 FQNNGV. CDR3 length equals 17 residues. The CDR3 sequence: CASSLALGTGRNTEAFF. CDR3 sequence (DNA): TGTGCCAGCAGCTTAGCGCTGGGGACGGGGAGGAACACTGAAGCTTTCTTT.

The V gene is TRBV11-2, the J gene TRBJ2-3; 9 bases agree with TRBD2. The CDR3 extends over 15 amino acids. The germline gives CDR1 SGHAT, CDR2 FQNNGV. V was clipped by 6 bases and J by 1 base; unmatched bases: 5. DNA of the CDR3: TGTGCCAGCAGAAAACGGACTAGCGGCACAGATACGCAGTATTTT. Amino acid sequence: CASRKRTSGTDTQYF.

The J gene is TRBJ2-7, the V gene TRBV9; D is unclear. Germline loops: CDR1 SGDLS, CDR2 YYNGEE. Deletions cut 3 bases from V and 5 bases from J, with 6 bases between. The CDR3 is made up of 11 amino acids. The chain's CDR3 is CASSEGHEQYF. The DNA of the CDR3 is TGTGCCAGCAGCGAGGGCCACGAGCAGTACTTC.

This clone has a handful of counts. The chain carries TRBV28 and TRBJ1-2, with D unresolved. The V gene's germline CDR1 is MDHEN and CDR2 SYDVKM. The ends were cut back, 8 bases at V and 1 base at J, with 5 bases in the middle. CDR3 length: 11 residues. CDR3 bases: TGTGCCAGCCAACATAACTATGGCTACACCTTC. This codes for CASQHNYGYTF.

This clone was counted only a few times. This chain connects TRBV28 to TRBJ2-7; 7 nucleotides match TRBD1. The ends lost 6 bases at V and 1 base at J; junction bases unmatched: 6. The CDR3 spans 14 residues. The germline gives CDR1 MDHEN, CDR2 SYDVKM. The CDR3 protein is CASRTQGQSYEQYF. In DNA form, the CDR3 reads TGTGCCAGCAGAACTCAGGGACAGTCCTACGAGCAGTACTTC. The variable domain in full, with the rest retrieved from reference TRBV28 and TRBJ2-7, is DVKVTQSSRYLVKRTGEKVFLECVQDMDHENMFWYRQDPGLGLRLIYFSYDVKMKEKGDIPEGYSVSREKKERFSLILESASTNQTSMYLCASRTQGQSYEQYFGPGTRLTVT.

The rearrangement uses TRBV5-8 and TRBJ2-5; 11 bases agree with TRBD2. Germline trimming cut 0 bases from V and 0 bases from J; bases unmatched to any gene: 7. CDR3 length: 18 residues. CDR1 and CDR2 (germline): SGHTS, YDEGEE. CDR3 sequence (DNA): TGTGCCAGCAGCTTGGGACTAGCGGGGACGGGCTACCAAGAGACCCAGTACTTC. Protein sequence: CASSLGLAGTGYQETQYF.

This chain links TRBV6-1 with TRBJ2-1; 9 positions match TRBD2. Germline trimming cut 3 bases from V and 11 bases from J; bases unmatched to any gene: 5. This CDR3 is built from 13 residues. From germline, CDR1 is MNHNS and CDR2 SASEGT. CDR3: CASSEEREAKQFF. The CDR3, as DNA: TGTGCCAGCAGTGAGGAGCGGGAGGCTAAGCAGTTCTTC.

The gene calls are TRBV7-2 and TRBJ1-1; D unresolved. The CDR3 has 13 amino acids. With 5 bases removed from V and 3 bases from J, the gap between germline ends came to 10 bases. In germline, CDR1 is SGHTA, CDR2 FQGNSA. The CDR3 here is CASSRERDTEAFF. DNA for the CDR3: TGTGCCAGCAGCCGGGAGCGGGACACTGAAGCTTTCTTT.

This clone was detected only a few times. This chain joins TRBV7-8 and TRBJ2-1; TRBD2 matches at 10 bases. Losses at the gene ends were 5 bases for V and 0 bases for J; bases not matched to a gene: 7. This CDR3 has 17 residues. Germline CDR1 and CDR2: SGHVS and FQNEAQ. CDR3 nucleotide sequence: TGTGCCAGCAGCACCCTAGCGGGGGTCCTCTCCTACAATGAGCAGTTCTTC. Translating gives CASSTLAGVLSYNEQFF.

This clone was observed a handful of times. CDR3 sequence (DNA): TGTGCCAGCAGCGTAGATCCTAGCGTTAACAATGAGCAGTTCTTC. It is translated as CASSVDPSVNNEQFF. V gene TRBV9 combines with J gene TRBJ2-1; possibly TRBD2 for D (6 bases). Germline loops: CDR1 SGDLS, CDR2 YYNGEE. The CDR3 runs to 15 residues. V lost 0 bases and J lost 5, with 12 bases in between. The variable domain in full, with the rest retrieved from reference TRBV9 and TRBJ2-1, is DSGVTQTPKHLITATGQRVTLRCSPRSGDLSVYWYQQSLDQGLQFLIQYYNGEERAKGNILERFSAQQFPDLHSELNLSSLELGDSALYFCASSVDPSVNNEQFFGPGTRLTVL.